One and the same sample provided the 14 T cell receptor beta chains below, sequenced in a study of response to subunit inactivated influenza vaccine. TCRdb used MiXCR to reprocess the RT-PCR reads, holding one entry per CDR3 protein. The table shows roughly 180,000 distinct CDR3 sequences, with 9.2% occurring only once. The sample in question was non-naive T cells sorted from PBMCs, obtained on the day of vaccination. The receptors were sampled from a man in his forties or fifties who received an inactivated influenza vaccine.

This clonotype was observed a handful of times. DNA of the CDR3: TGTGCCAGCAGTACACCCAAGAGGGATGGCTACACCTTC. Its protein is CASSTPKRDGYTF. J is TRBJ1-2 and V is TRBV6-1, with no clear D. Trimming shortened V by 5 bases and J by 6 bases, and 13 bases separated the two germline ends. Germline V lookup: CDR1 MNHNS, CDR2 SASEGT. This CDR3 has 13 amino acids.

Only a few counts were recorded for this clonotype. The CDR3 region is CSARDMGRGGELFF. The CDR3 DNA reads as TGCAGTGCTAGAGATATGGGGAGAGGCGGGGAGCTGTTTTTT. V and J are TRBV20-1 and TRBJ2-2; tentatively, D is TRBD2 (5 bases). Germline values: CDR1 DFQATT, CDR2 SNEGSKA (reference sequence). The CDR3 length is 14 residues. Trimming took off 0 bases at V and 7 bases at J, with 12 bases between the two ends.

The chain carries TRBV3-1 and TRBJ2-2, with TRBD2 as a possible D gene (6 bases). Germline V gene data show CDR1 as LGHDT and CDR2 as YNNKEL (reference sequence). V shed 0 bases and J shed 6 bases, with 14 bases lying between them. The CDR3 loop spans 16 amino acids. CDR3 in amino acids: CASSQEWGREAGELFF. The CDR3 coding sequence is TGTGCCAGCAGCCAAGAATGGGGTAGGGAGGCCGGGGAGCTGTTTTTT.

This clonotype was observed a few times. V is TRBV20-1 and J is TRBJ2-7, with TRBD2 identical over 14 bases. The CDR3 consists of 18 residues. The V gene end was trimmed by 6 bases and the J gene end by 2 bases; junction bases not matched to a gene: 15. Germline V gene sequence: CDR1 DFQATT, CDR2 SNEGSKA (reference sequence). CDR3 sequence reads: CSAFRTSGRLNSPYEQYF. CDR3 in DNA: TGCAGTGCGTTTCGGACTAGCGGGAGGTTAAATAGCCCCTACGAGCAGTACTTC.

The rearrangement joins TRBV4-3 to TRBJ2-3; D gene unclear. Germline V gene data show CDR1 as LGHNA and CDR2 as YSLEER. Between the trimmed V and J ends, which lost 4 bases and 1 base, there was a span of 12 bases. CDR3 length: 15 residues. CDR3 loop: CASSRSGFRTDTQYF. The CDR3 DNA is TGCGCCAGCAGCCGGAGTGGGTTCCGCACAGATACGCAGTATTTT.

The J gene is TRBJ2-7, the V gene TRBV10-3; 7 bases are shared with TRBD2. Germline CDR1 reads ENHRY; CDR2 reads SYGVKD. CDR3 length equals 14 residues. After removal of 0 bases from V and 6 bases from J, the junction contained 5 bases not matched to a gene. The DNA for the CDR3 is TGTGCCATCAGTGAGTCGGGAGGGGAGGGCGAGCAGTACTTC. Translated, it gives CAISESGGEGEQYF.

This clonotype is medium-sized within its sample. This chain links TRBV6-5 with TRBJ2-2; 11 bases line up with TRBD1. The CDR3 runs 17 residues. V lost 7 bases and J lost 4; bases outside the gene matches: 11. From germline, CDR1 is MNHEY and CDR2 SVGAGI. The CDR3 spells CASKPMAGTGGTGELFF. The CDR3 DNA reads TGTGCCAGCAAACCAATGGCCGGGACAGGGGGCACCGGGGAGCTGTTTTTT.

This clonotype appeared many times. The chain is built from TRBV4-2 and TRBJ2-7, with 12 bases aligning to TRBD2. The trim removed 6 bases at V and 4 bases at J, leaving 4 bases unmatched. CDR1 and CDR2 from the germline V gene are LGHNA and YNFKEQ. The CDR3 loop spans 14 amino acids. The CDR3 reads CASRRLAGEYEQYF. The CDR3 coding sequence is TGTGCCAGCAGACGACTAGCGGGAGAATACGAGCAGTACTTC.

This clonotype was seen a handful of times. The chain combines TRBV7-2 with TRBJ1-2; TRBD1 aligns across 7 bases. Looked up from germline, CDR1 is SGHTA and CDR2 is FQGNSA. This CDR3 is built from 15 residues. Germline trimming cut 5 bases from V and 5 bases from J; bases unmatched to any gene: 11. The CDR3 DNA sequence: TGTGCCAGCAGCCGCGGACAGGCGAAGGGATATGGCTACACCTTC. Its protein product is CASSRGQAKGYGYTF.

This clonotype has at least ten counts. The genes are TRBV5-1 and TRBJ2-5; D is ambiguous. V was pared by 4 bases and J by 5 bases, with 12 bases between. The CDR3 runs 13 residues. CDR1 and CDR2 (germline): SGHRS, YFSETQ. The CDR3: CASSATIGETQYF. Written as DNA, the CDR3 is TGCGCCAGCAGCGCCACTATCGGGGAGACCCAGTACTTC.

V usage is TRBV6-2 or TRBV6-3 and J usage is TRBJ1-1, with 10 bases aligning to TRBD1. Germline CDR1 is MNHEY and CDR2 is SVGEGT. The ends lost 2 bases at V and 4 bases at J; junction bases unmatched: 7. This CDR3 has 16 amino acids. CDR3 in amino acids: CASSYTWTGGSTEAFF. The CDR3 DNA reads TGTGCCAGCAGTTACACGTGGACAGGGGGGAGCACTGAAGCTTTCTTT.

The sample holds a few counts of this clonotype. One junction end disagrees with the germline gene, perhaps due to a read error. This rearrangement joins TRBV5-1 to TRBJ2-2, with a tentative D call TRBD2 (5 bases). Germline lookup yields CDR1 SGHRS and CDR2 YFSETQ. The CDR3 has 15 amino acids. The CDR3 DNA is TGCGCCAGCATTCGCGGATCCGGGAACAACGGGGAGCTGTTTTTT. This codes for CASIRGSGNNGELFF.

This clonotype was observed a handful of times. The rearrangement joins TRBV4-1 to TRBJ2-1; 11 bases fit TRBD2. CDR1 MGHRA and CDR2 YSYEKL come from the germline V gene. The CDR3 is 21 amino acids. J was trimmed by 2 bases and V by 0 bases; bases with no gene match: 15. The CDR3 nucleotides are TGCGCCAGCAGCCAAGATGTTGGTCCTAGCGGGAGGTTTAACGCCTACAATGAGCAGTTCTTC. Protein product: CASSQDVGPSGRFNAYNEQFF.

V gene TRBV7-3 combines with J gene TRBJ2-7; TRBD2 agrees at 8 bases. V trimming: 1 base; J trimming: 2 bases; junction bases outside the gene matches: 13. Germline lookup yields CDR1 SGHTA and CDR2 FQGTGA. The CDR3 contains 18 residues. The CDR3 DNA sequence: TGTGCCAGCAGCTTAAGACCTCTAGGTAGCGGGATGCCCTACGAGCAGTACTTC. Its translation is CASSLRPLGSGMPYEQYF.